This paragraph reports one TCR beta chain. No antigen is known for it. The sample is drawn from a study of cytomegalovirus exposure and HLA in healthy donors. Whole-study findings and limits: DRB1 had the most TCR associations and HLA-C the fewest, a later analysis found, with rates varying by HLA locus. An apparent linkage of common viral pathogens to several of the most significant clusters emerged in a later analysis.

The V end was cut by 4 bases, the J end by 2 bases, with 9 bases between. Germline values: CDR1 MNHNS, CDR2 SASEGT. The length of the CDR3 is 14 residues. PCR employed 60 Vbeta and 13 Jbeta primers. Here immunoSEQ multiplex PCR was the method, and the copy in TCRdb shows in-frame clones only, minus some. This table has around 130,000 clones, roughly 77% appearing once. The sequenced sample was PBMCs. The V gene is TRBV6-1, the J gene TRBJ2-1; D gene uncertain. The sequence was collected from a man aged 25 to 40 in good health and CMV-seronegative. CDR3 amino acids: CASSGTVTYNEQFF. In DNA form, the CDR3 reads TGTGCCAGCAGTGGTACGGTAACCTACAATGAGCAGTTCTTC.